These T cell receptor beta chains were read from a single sample in a study of cytomegalovirus exposure and HLA in healthy donors. TCRdb keeps only in-frame clones here, not all; method: immunoSEQ multiplex PCR. The sample contains about 180,000 clones, about 85% of which appear only once. The source material was PBMCs. The receptors derive from a man aged 18 to 30 in good health and CMV-seropositive. CDR3s include the opening cysteine and the closing phenylalanine or tryptophan. D genes are given only for firm matches. Clone size is stated in some rows and not others, as once, few, many or a class when expanded.

few	TRBV6-5	TRBD1	TRBJ1-1	TGTGCCAGCAGCCGACAGGGGAGCGCTGAAGCTTTCTTT	CASSRQGSAEAFF
NA	TRBV29-1	TRBD2	TRBJ2-3	TGCAGCGTTGGGCCCCCCGGCGGGAGATCAGATACGCAGTATTTT	CSVGPPGGRSDTQYF
NA	TRBV4-2	TRBD2	TRBJ2-7	TGTGCCAGCAGCCAAGATAGCGGGGGGGCCTACGAGCAGTACTTC	CASSQDSGGAYEQYF
once	TRBV6-6	NA	TRBJ2-1	TGTGCCAGCACCCCTGACTCAGGGTCCTACAATGAGCAGTTCTTC	CASTPDSGSYNEQFF
NA	TRBV20-1	TRBD1	TRBJ2-7	TGCAGTGGACAGGGGGTTAACGAGCAGTACTTC	CSGQGVNEQYF
NA	TRBV6-5	TRBD1	TRBJ1-5	TGTGCCAGCAGTACCGGGACAGGGGTTCAGCCCCAGCATTTT	CASSTGTGVQPQHF
NA	TRBV11-2	NA	TRBJ2-3	TGTGCCAGCAGCTTAGACAGGGGCTCGGATACGCAGTATTTT	CASSLDRGSDTQYF
NA	TRBV28	TRBD1	TRBJ1-1	TGTGCCAGCTGTCCCAGGGGGTGGGGTAACACTGAAGCTTTCTTT	CASCPRGWGNTEAFF
NA	TRBV6-5	NA	TRBJ1-5	TGTGCCACATCGGGACATACGGATCAGCCCCAGCATTTT	CATSGHTDQPQHF
NA	TRBV27	TRBD1	TRBJ1-2	TGTGCCAGCAGTCCGACAGGGGTACCCCTCTATGGCTACACCTTC	CASSPTGVPLYGYTF
NA	TRBV9	NA	TRBJ1-1	TGTGCCAGCAGCCCTCGGGAGTCCTACACTGAAGCTTTCTTT	CASSPRESYTEAFF
NA	TRBV5-4	NA	TRBJ2-1	TGTGCCAGCAGCTTCCCAGAGCGTCGTGAGCAGTTCTTC	CASSFPERREQFF
NA	TRBV18	NA	TRBJ2-5	TGTGCCAGCTCACCCTCGTTGAAGGGGGAGACCCAGTACTTC	CASSPSLKGETQYF
few	TRBV7-3	NA	TRBJ2-3	TGTGCCAGCAGTCAAGGCCTAGTCGATACGCAGTATTTT	CASSQGLVDTQYF
NA	TRBV9	NA	TRBJ1-2	TGTGCCAGCAGCGTGGGAGGGGCTAACTATGGCTACACCTTC	CASSVGGANYGYTF
NA	TRBV30	TRBD1	TRBJ1-3	TGTGCCTGGAGTTCGGGACAGGGGGCGATCGGAAACACCATATATTTT	CAWSSGQGAIGNTIYF
NA	TRBV10-3	NA	TRBJ2-3	TGTGCCATCAGTGAGCAGGCGGGGTCTAGCACAGATACGCAGTATTTT	CAISEQAGSSTDTQYF
once	TRBV19	TRBD1	TRBJ1-6	TGTGCCAGTGCGGGGTTACGGACAGGGGATAATTCACCCCTCCACTTT	CASAGLRTGDNSPLHF
NA	TRBV7-2	NA	TRBJ1-3	TGTGCCAGCAGGGACAGTTCCTTCTCTGGAAACACCATATATTTT	CASRDSSFSGNTIYF
NA	TRBV19	NA	TRBJ1-4	TGTGCCAGTCGAGAGGGTACAGCTTCATCGTCTGAAAAACTGTTTTTT	CASREGTASSSEKLFF
NA	TRBV10-3	NA	TRBJ1-1	TGTGCCACCTACGAGGGGGGGACTGAAGCTTTCTTT	CATYEGGTEAFF
NA	TRBV18	NA	TRBJ1-1	TGTGCCAGCTCACCACGGGGGGAGGCGTACACTGAAGCTTTCTTT	CASSPRGEAYTEAFF
once	TRBV9	NA	TRBJ2-1	TGTGCCAGCAGCGTAGATGAGATGCCCGCGTACAATGAGCAGTTCTTC	CASSVDEMPAYNEQFF
NA	TRBV28	NA	TRBJ1-2	TGTGCCAGCAGTTACTCAGGGAGCGGGTTCTATGGCTACACCTTC	CASSYSGSGFYGYTF
NA	TRBV28	NA	TRBJ1-1	TGTGCCAGCACCCGCCCCGAACTACCAGCTTTCTTT	CASTRPELPAFF
NA	TRBV5-6	TRBD1	TRBJ1-5	TGTGCCAGCAGCACGTGGGGGACAGTTAATCAGCCCCAGCATTTT	CASSTWGTVNQPQHF
NA	TRBV4-1	TRBD1	TRBJ2-5	TGCGCCAGCAGCCAAGGCTGGACAGGAGTTCAAGAGACCCAGTACTTC	CASSQGWTGVQETQYF
NA	TRBV28	TRBD1	TRBJ2-7	TGTGCCAGCTCCGGACAGGGGCTCTCCGAGCAGTACTTC	CASSGQGLSEQYF